This T cell receptor (beta chain) was found in a study of blood T cell repertoires in COVID-19. For the study at large: Samples of COVID-19 (acute and convalescent) were obtained from the United States, Italy and Spain. PBMCs, B-cell-depleted T cells, or T cells provided the cDNA or gDNA that made up the material.

Germline lookup yields CDR1 SGHRS and CDR2 YFSETQ. The CDR3 extends over 15 amino acids. J lost 2 bases, V lost 2 bases, and 5 bases had no gene match. Participants spanned ages about 18 to 100 years and resided in 20 to 30 US areas. Grouping used clinical history reported by participants in a survey and questionnaire. This table comes from immunoSEQ multiplex PCR, and its TCRdb copy is limited to in-frame clones, with some not included. Of about 300,000 clones listed, 87% are singletons. Sequencing was done on a sample of PBMCs or T cells enriched from blood (not recorded which). The gene calls are TRBV5-1 and TRBJ2-3, with 7 nucleotides matching TRBD1. This clonotype was sampled from a woman in her twenties or thirties who had recovered from COVID-19. CDR3 region: CASSFPDRVTDTQYF. The DNA of the CDR3 is TGCGCCAGCAGCTTCCCTGACAGGGTCACAGATACGCAGTATTTT. The whole variable domain, filled in from reference TRBV5-1 and TRBJ2-3, reads KAGVTQTPRYLIKTRGQQVTLSCSPISGHRSVSWYQQTPGQGLQFLFEYFSETQRNKGNFPGRFSGRQFSNSRSEMNVSTLELGDSALYLCASSFPDRVTDTQYFGPGTRLTVL.